This note documents a single T cell receptor (beta chain) sequence. Only a few counts were recorded for this clone. Its antigen target is currently unknown. No much larger clone exists at a distance of one base, and base qualities are not known. A single peripheral blood draw of about 116 mL on average was collected from each donor into heparinised tubes. A BD FACSAria II was used to sort naive, central memory, regulatory and stem cell-like memory CD4+ T cells with a panel that included CD45RO, CCR7, CD25, CD127, CD95 and CD27. Every sorted population had a purity above 95%. PBMCs were separated immediately by Lymphoprep density gradient centrifugation and were stained directly, without being cultured. Samples were stained and sorted in pairs, with one healthy donor and one patient per experiment, so that batch effects were minimized. From a lookup of the germline V gene, CDR1 and CDR2 are SGHTA and FQGNSA. V loses 5 bases at its end and J loses 7 bases; junction bases beyond the gene matches: 4. From its cysteine to its phenylalanine, the CDR3 spans 13 amino acids. CDR3 DNA is the only sequence kept; it has 39 bases, read in frame from the first base.

This specimen belongs to a study of beta chain features in type 1 diabetes (dated by TCRdb to the late 2010s). Regarding the research as a whole: No differences in mean age, gender distribution, total cell number or subset yield were found between patients and healthy donors. A total of 90 million to 140 million sorted cells were examined across all samples, and RNA yield correlated strongly with the number of cells per subset. In the study, recently diagnosed type 1 diabetes patients and matched healthy donors were compared on the TCRB repertoires of their sorted circulating CD4+ T cell subsets. Regulatory and stem cell-like memory subsets were isolated from only 8 patients and roughly eight healthy donors, whereas naive and central memory subsets came from all 30 or so donors. Overall results and qualifications from the work: Type 1 diabetes patients showed a moderate but significant shortening of TCRB CDR3 length in all four CD4+ subsets. Because small numbers of individuals were included in the HLA sub-analyses, any influence of HLA type on TCRB rearrangement was left unresolved. Naive, central memory and regulatory TCRB repertoires appeared to be more alike among patients than among healthy donors. Sequencing cDNA rather than genomic DNA could over-represent highly expressing activated cells, although activation and CD3 levels did not differ between groups. PCR might favor shorter templates, but patient and control samples were amplified and corrected together, so any skew would affect both groups equally. At VDJ recombination sites, type 1 diabetes patients had fewer insertions and more deleted nucleotides, which implies abnormalities in thymic rearrangement.

All of the isolated RNA was reverse transcribed with the High Capacity cDNA Reverse Transcription Kit, so expressed TCRB transcripts were sequenced. Naive, central memory and regulatory T cell samples underwent deep immunoSEQ sequencing, averaging about 3.57 million total reads per sample. Sorted cells were lysed in RLT buffer and RNA was extracted with DNase-treated RNeasy Micro or Mini kits, depending on cell number. To prevent cross-contamination, each cell subset was processed individually, whereas patient and healthy donor samples were processed jointly. The immunoSEQ multiplex PCR was used to amplify TCRB sequences from cDNA, generating 87-bp fragments that spanned the CDR3 region. Sequencing of the amplicons was performed on the Illumina HiSeq platform. The published analysis was carried out like this. PCR bias was corrected computationally using synthetic template baselines, and reads within Hamming distance 2 were collapsed, with unmergeable singletons discarded. By aligning reads against IMGT, V, D and J genes, CDR3 length, and insertions or deletions at six rearrangement sites were assigned. Within each subset, clonotype counts were normalized to the number of sorted cells before true diversity and Gini coefficients were calculated with the tcR R package. Repertoire sharing was quantified using the overlap coefficient calculated on TCRB nucleotide sequences. As a proxy for the pre-selection repertoire, out-of-frame TCRB sequences from naive cells were analyzed. TCRdb limited this immuneACCESS table to in-frame rearrangements with V and J called. A share of clones is missing; checked studies link under half to unresolved V genes, and the rest is unexplained. The D gene and trimming were derived from the DNA, and the V and J assignments and clone size from that table. In all, the sample holds about 330,000 clones, and approximately 11% of those were seen once. The ten largest account for roughly 0.016% of the sample.

Sequencing was done on a sample of naive CD4+ T cells from blood. In light of the paper, this sample's cell subset or site label describes: true naive CD4+ T cells. The receptor was isolated from a woman aged 25 to 39 in good health. Recombination connected TRBV7-2 to TRBJ1-2; 10 nucleotides in the junction match TRBD1. The DNA reads TGTGCCAGCAGCCGGGACAGGGGATTTGGCTACACCTTC. It is translated as CASSRDRGFGYTF.